Included here is one TCR beta chain sequence, with context. V dropped 4 bases and J dropped 4; count of bases not matched to a gene: 2. The CDR3 sequence is 14 residues long. The germline V gene has CDR1 SGHRS and CDR2 YFSETQ. The data were taken from a study of T cell changes during pregnancy in multiple sclerosis. Sequencing was performed with immunoSEQ multiplex PCR; in TCRdb, only in-frame clones are kept and a portion is missing. This sample has 40,000 to 55,000 clones, with 85% to 90% found just once. The chain recombines TRBV5-1 with TRBJ2-5, with 12 bases identical to TRBD1. The sequence came from a female donor in good health, enrolled as a control in a pregnancy study. The material was peripheral blood, obtained in the first trimester of pregnancy. The CDR3 protein is CASSPGQGAETQYF. The CDR3, as DNA: TGCGCCAGCAGCCCGGGACAGGGGGCAGAGACCCAGTACTTC.